Below are 12 T cell receptor beta chains sequenced from a single sample in a study of T-cell reconstitution after alpha-beta-depleted transplantation in children. Construction of the TCRbeta library involved unique molecular identifiers. TCRdb passed the PCR reads through MiXCR, listing each CDR3 protein once. The sample records about 610,000 distinct CDR3 sequences, roughly a tenth being singletons. The source material was PBMCs from the stem cell graft donor, sampled from the stem cell graft. The receptors shown here come from a human donor who donated a stem cell graft to a child with acute myeloid leukemia.

This clonotype came up many times. The chain couples TRBV7-2 to TRBJ2-1; the D is unclear. This CDR3 spans 15 amino acids. Germline CDR1 and CDR2: SGHTA and FQGNSA. V was shortened by 7 bases and J by 7 bases, with 20 bases between the two germline ends. CDR3 residues: CASTPRRSMVNEQFF. As DNA, the CDR3 is TGTGCCAGCACCCCCAGGCGGTCAATGGTAAATGAGCAGTTCTTC.

The chain carries TRBV20-1 and TRBJ2-5, with D perhaps given as TRBD1 or TRBD2 (5 bases each). Germline V gene sequence: CDR1 DFQATT, CDR2 SNEGSKA (reference sequence). Trimming removed 6 bases from V and 1 base from J, with 15 bases in between. CDR3 length: 14 residues. The CDR3 region is CSAPVGPTQETQYF. The CDR3 DNA is TGCAGTGCCCCCGTGGGACCGACCCAAGAGACCCAGTACTTC.

CDR3 bases: TGCAGCGTTCACAGGGACCATGGCTACACCTTC. It codes for CSVHRDHGYTF. The chain joins TRBV29-1 to TRBJ1-2, with D perhaps TRBD1 (6 bases). Trimming took 5 bases from V and 6 from J, leaving 10 bases between them. CDR1 and CDR2 from the germline V gene are SQVTM and ANQGSEA. The CDR3 is 11 residues long.

There are a few counts of this clonotype. The chain joins TRBV7-2 to TRBJ1-1; 7 nucleotides agree with TRBD1. The CDR3 length is 14 residues. V lost 3 bases to trimming and J lost 3 bases; unmatched junction nucleotides: 4. From germline, CDR1 is SGHTA and CDR2 FQGNSA. The CDR3, as DNA: TGTGCCAGCAGCTTGACAGGGCGGGACACTGAAGCTTTCTTT. Amino acids: CASSLTGRDTEAFF.

This clonotype appeared a few times. V is TRBV9 and J is TRBJ1-1; D gene unclear. The CDR3 is 12 residues long. V was shortened by 4 bases and J by 11 bases, with 15 bases between the two germline ends. Germline CDR1 reads SGDLS; CDR2 reads YYNGEE. The CDR3 spells CASSPPKGPAFF. The CDR3 DNA reads as TGTGCCAGCAGCCCACCGAAGGGCCCGGCTTTCTTT.

The V call is TRBV6-2 or TRBV6-3, the J call TRBJ1-3; TRBD1 might be the D (6 bases). The V gene's germline CDR1 is MNHEY and CDR2 SVGEGT. The V and J ends lost 7 bases and 4 bases respectively, with 14 bases between them. The CDR3 sequence is 14 residues long. The CDR3 coding sequence is TGTGCCAGCATCACGGACAGCTACGGAAACACCATATATTTT. It codes for CASITDSYGNTIYF.

This clonotype was detected only a few times. The chain couples TRBV7-6 to TRBJ1-1; tentative D call: TRBD1 (5 bases). Trimming removed 1 base from V and 3 bases from J, with 15 bases in between. Per the germline V gene, CDR1 is SGHVS and CDR2 is FNYEAQ. The CDR3 loop spans 16 amino acids. The CDR3 loop is CASSLEFPGSYTEAFF. The CDR3 DNA sequence: TGTGCCAGCAGCTTAGAATTTCCAGGGTCCTACACTGAAGCTTTCTTT.

The rearrangement joins TRBV21-1 to TRBJ1-5. TRBV21-1 is a known pseudogene. This CDR3 spans 12 amino acids. The CDR3 bases are TGTGCCACCACGACGGTTAATCAGCCCCAGCATTTT. As protein: CATTTVNQPQHF.

The rearrangement uses TRBV30 and TRBJ1-5, with TRBD1 as a possible D gene (5 bases). From germline, CDR1 is GTSNPN and CDR2 SVGIG (reference sequence). This CDR3 region has 16 residues. V lost 3 bases to trimming and J lost 1 base, with 16 bases between them. CDR3 in amino acids: CAWRERGGSSNQPQHF. The CDR3 DNA reads TGTGCCTGGAGGGAACGGGGGGGGTCGAGCAATCAGCCCCAGCATTTT.

This clonotype was counted only a few times. The genes are TRBV28 and TRBJ2-1, with 8 bases fitting TRBD2. Germline values: CDR1 MDHEN, CDR2 SYDVKM. V dropped 4 bases and J dropped 8; count of bases not matched to a gene: 13. The CDR3 is 16 residues long. The CDR3: CASSSAGGQGVYEQFF. The CDR3 DNA reads as TGTGCCAGCAGTTCCGCGGGGGGTCAGGGAGTGTATGAGCAGTTCTTC. Together with reference TRBV28 and TRBJ2-1, the CDR3 gives the full variable domain: DVKVTQSSRYLVKRTGEKVFLECVQDMDHENMFWYRQDPGLGLRLIYFSYDVKMKEKGDIPEGYSVSREKKERFSLILESASTNQTSMYLCASSSAGGQGVYEQFFGPGTRLTVL.

This chain links TRBV30 with TRBJ1-6; 8 bases are shared with TRBD1. Germline V gives CDR1 GTSNPN, CDR2 SVGIG (reference sequence). The CDR3 has 11 amino acids. V lost 3 bases and J lost 12; bases outside the gene matches: 1. The CDR3 DNA reads TGTGCCTGGAGCACAGGGGGACCCCTCCACTTT. It codes for CAWSTGGPLHF.

At least ten counts were recorded for this clonotype. The chain recombines TRBV24-1 with TRBJ2-2; tentatively, D is TRBD2 (6 bases). Germline assignment: CDR1 KGHDR and CDR2 SFDVKD. Trimming left V 3 bases short and J 3 bases short, with 13 bases between. The CDR3 length is 16 residues. CDR3 nucleotides: TGTGCCACCAGTGATCTCACCGGGACTCACACCGGGGAGCTGTTTTTT. It yields the protein CATSDLTGTHTGELFF.